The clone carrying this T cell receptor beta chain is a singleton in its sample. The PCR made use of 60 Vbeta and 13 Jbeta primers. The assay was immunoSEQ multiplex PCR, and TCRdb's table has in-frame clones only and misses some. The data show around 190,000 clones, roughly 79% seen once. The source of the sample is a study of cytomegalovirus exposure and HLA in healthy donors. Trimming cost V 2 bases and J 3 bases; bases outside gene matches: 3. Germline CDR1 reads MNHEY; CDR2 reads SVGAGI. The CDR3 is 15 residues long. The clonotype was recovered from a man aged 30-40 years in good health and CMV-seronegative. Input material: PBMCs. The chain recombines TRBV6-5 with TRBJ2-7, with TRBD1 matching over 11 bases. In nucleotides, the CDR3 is TGTGCCAGCAGTTACCGGGACAGGGGGAGCTACGAGCAGTACTTC. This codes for CASSYRDRGSYEQYF.